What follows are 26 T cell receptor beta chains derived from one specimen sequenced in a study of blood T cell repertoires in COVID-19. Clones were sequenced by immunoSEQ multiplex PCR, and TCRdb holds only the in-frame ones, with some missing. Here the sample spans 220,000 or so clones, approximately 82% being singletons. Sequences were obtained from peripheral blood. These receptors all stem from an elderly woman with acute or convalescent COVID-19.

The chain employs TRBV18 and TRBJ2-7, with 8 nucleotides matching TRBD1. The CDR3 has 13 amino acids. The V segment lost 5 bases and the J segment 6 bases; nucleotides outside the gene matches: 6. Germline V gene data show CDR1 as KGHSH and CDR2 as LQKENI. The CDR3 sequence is CASSADRESEQYF. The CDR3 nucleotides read TGTGCCAGCTCAGCGGACAGGGAGAGCGAGCAGTACTTC.

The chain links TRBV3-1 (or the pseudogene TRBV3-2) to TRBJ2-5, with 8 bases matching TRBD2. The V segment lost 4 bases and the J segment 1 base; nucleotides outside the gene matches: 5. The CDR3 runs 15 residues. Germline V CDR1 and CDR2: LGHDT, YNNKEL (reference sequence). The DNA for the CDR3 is TGTGCCAGCAGCCTACTGCGGGAGGCCCAAGAGACCCAGTACTTC. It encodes CASSLLREAQETQYF.

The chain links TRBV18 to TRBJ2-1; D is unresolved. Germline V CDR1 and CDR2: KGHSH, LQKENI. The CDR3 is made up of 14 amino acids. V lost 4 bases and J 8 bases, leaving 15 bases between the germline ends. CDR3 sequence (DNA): TGTGCCAGCTCACACTACTTTAGTCTCCATGAGCAGTTCTTC. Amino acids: CASSHYFSLHEQFF.

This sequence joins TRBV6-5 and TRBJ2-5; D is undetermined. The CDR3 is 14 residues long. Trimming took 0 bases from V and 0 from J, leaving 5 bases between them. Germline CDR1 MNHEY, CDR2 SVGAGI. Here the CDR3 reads CASSYSRNQETQYF. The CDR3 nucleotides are TGTGCCAGCAGTTACTCGAGGAACCAAGAGACCCAGTACTTC.

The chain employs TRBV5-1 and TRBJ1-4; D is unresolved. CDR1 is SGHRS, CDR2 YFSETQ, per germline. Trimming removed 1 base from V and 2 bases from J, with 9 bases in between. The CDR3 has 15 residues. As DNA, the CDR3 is TGCGCCAGCAGCTTGTTCCGGAGTACTAATGAAAAACTGTTTTTT. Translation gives CASSLFRSTNEKLFF.

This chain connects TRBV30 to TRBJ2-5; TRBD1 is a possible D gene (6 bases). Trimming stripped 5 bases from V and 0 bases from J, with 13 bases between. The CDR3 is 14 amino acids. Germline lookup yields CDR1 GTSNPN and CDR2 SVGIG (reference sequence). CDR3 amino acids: CAWQSRGYQETQYF. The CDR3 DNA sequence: TGTGCCTGGCAGAGTAGGGGGTACCAAGAGACCCAGTACTTC. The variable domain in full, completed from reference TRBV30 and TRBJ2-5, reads SQTIHQWPATLVQPVGSPLSLECTVEGTSNPNLYWYRQAAGRGLQLLFYSVGIGQISSEVPQNLSASRPQDRQFILSSKKLLLSDSGFYLCAWQSRGYQETQYFGPGTRLLVL.

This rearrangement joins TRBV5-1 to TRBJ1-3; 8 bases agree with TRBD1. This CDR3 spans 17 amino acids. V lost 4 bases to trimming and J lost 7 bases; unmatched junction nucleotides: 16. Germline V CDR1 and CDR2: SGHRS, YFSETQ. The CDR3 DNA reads TGCGCCAGCAGCCTCGGGCCTCAGGGGGCCGCCGGGAACACCATATATTTT. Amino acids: CASSLGPQGAAGNTIYF.

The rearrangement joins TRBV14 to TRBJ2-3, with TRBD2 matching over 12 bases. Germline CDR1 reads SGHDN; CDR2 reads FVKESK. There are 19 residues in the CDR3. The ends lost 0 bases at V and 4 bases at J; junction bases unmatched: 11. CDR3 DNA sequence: TGTGCCAGCAGCCAAGATGGGCTAGCGGGGGGGGCCAGGCCAGATACGCAGTATTTT. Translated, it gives CASSQDGLAGGARPDTQYF.

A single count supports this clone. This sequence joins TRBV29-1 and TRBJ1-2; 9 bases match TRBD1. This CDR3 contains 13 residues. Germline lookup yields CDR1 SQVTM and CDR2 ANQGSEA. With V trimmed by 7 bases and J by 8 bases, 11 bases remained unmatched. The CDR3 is CSAMPRDREGYTF. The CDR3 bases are TGCAGCGCCATGCCCCGGGACAGGGAGGGCTACACCTTC.

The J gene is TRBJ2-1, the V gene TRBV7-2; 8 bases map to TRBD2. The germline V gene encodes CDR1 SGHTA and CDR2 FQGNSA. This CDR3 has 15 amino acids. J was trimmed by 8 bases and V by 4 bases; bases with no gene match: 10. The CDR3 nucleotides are TGTGCCAGCAGCTCTTCTAGCGGGCGGTTTGATGAGCAGTTCTTC. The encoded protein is CASSSSSGRFDEQFF.

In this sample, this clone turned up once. CDR3 sequence (DNA): TGTGCCAGCAGCTTGGAAGGCGGAGGCTCCTACGAGCAGTACTTC. This encodes CASSLEGGGSYEQYF. The chain recombines TRBV5-8 with TRBJ2-7; the D gene is possibly TRBD2 (5 bases). This CDR3 comprises 15 residues. In germline, CDR1 is SGHTS, CDR2 YDEGEE. The V end was cut by 0 bases, the J end by 0 bases, with 10 bases between.

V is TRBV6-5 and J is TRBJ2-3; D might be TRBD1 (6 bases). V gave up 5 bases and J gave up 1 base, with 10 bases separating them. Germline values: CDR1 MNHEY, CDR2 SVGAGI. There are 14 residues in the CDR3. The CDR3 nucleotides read TGTGCCAGCAGTACGACAGGACGCACAGATACGCAGTATTTT. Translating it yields CASSTTGRTDTQYF.

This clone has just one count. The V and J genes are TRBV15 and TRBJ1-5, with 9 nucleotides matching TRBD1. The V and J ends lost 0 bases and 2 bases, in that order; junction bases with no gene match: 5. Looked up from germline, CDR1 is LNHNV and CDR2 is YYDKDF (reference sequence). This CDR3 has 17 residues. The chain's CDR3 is CATSREGQGRRNQPQHF. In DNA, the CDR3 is TGTGCCACCAGCAGAGAGGGACAGGGTAGGCGCAATCAGCCCCAGCATTTT.

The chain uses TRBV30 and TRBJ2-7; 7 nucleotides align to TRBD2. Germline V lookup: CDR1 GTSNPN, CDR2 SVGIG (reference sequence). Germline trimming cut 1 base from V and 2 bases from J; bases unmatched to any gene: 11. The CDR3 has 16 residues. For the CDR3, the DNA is TGTGCCTGGAGTGGAAGCGAGCGGGGAAATACCTACGAGCAGTACTTC. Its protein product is CAWSGSERGNTYEQYF.

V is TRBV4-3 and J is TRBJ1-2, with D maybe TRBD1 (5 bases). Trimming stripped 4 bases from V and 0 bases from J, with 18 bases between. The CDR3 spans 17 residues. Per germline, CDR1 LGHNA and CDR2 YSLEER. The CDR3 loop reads CASSRDLRVETNYGYTF. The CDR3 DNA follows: TGCGCCAGCAGCCGAGACCTCAGGGTGGAGACTAACTATGGCTACACCTTC.

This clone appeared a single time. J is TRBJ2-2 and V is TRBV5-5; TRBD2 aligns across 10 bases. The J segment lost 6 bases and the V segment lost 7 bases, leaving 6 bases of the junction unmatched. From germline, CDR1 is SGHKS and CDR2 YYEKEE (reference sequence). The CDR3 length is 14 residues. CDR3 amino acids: CASSPGLASGELFF. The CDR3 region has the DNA TGTGCCAGCTCCCCGGGACTAGCGTCCGGGGAGCTGTTTTTT.

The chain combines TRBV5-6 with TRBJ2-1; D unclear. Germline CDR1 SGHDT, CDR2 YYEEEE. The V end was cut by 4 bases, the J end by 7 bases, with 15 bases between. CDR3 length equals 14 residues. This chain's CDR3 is CASSPTQPSNEQFF. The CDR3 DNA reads TGTGCCAGCAGCCCAACTCAGCCTAGTAATGAGCAGTTCTTC. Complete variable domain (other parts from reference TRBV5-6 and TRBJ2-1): DAGVTQSPTHLIKTRGQQVTLRCSPKSGHDTVSWYQQALGQGPQFIFQYYEEEERQRGNFPDRFSGHQFPNYSSELNVNALLLGDSALYLCASSPTQPSNEQFFGPGTRLTVL.

The CDR3 nucleotides are TGTGCCAGCAGTGAATACGGGATGAATGAAAAACTGTTTTTT. This encodes CASSEYGMNEKLFF. The chain uses TRBV2 and TRBJ1-4, with D uncertain. V gave up 2 bases and J gave up 5 bases, with 9 bases separating them. In germline, CDR1 is SNHLY, CDR2 FYNNEI. This CDR3 has 14 amino acids.

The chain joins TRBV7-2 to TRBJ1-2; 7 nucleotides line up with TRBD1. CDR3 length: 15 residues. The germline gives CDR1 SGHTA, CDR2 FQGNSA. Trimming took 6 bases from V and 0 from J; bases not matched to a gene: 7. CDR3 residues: CASRKGTATNYGYTF. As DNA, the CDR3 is TGTGCCAGCAGGAAAGGGACAGCTACTAACTATGGCTACACCTTC.

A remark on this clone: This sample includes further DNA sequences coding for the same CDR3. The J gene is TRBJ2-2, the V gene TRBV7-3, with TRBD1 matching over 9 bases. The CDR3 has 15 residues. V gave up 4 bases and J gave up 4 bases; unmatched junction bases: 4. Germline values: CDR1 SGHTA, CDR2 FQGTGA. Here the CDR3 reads CASSSGQGTTGELFF. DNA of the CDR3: TGTGCCAGCAGCTCCGGACAGGGGACCACCGGGGAGCTGTTTTTT. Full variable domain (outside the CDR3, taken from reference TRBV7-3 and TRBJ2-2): GAGVSQTPSNKVTEKGKYVELRCDPISGHTALYWYRQSLGQGPEFLIYFQGTGAADDSGLPNDRFFAVRPEGSVSTLKIQRTERGDSAVYLCASSSGQGTTGELFFGEGSRLTVL.

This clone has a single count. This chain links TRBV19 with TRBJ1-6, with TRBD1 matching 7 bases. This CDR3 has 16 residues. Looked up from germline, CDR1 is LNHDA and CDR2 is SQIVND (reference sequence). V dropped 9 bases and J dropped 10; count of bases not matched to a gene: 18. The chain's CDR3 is CASLNPQAGGGSPLHF. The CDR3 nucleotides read TGTGCCAGCCTCAACCCTCAGGCAGGGGGAGGATCACCCCTCCACTTT.

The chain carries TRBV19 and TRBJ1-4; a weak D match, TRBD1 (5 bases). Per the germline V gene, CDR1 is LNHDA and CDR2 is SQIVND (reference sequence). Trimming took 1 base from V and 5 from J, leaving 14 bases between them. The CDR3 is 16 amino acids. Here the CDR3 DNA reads TGTGCCAGTAGTATAGGCAGGGTCGGCTCCAATGAAAAACTGTTTTTT. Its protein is CASSIGRVGSNEKLFF.

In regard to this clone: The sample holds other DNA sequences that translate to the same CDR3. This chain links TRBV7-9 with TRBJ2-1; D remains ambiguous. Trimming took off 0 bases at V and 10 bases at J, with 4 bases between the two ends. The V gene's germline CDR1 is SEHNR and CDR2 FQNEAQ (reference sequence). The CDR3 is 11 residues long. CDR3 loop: CASSLAREQFF. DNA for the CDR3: TGTGCCAGCAGCTTAGCCCGGGAGCAGTTCTTC.

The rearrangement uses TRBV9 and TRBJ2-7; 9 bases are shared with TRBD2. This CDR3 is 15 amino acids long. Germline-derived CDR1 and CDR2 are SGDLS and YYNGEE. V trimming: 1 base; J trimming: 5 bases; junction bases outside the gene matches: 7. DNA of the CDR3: TGTGCCAGCAGCGTACAGTCTAGCGGGATCGACGAGCAGTACTTC. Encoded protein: CASSVQSSGIDEQYF.

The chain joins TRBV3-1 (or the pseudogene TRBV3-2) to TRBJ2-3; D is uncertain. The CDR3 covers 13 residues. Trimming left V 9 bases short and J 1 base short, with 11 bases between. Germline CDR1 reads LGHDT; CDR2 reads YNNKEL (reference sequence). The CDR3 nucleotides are TGTGCCAGTTGCACATCCCGCACAGATACGCAGTATTTT. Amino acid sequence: CASCTSRTDTQYF.

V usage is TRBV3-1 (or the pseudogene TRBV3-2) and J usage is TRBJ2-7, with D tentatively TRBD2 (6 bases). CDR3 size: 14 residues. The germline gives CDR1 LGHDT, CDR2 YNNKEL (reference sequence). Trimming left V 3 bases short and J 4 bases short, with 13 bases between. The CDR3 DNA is TGTGCCAGCAGCCATAGCGGCCGAGGGTACGAGCAGTACTTC. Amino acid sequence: CASSHSGRGYEQYF.